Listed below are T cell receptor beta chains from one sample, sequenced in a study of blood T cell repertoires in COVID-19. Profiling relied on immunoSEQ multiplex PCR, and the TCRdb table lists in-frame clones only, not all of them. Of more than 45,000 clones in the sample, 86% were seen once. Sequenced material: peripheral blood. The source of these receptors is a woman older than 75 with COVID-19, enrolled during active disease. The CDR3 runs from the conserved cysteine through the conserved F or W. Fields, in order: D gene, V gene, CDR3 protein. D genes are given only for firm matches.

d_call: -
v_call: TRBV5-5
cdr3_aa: CASSFTGILGEQYF

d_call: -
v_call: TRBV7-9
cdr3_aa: CASSQTELSYEQYF

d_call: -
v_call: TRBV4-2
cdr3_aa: CASSLGVRGSDEQYF

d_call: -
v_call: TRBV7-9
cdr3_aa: CASSLAAPGTIYF

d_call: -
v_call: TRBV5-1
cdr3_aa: CASSYGGEANEKLFF

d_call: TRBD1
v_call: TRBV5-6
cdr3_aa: CASSLGQGKTNEKLFF

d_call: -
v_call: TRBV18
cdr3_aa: CASSPIPVNTEAFF

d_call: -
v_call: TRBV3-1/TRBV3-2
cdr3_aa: CASSGRGGSGNTIYF

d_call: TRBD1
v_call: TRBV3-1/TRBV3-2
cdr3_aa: CASSPWPGGADEKLFF

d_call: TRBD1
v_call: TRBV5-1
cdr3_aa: CASSLGTGVRNTEAFF

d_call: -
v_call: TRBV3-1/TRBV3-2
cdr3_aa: CASSQAPGTYNEQFF

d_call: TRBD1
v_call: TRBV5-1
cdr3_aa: CASSSDRGYGYTF

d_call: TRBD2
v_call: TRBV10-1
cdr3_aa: CASSGLAGGTPSDTQYF

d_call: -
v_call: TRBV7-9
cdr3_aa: CASSPAAEYGYTF

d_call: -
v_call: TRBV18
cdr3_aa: CASSSDQGSNQPQHF

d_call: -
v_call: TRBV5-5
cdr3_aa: CASSQDSRPNTEAFF

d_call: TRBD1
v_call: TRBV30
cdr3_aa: CAWTSAGTGGTEAFF

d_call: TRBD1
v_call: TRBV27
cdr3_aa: CASSLSTGLLDSPLHF

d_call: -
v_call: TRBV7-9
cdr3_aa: CASSLAGATEAFF

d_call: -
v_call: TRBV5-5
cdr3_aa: CASSLARVEDTQYF

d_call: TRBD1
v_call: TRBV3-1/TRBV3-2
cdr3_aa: CASSQGTGLAKNIQYF

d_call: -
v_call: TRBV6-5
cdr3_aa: CASSTGLMNTEAFF

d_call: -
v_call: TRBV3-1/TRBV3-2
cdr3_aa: CASSQVTGGYTF

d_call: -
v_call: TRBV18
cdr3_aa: CASSPEQEQGYTF

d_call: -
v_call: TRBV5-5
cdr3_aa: CASSQRDFSYNEQFF

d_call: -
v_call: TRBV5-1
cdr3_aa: CASSRSPEGATGELFF

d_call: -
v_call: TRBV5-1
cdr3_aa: CASSPDYDSTDTQYF

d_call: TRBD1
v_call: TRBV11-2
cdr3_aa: CASSAGQGAKGGNTIYF

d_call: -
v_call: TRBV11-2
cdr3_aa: CASTTLTGTLSSYEQYF

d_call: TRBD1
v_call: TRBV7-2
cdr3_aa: CASSRDRGNEKLFF

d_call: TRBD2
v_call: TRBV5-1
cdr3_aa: CASSFTSGSSYNEQFF

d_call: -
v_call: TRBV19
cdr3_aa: CASSVGAGGTDTQYF

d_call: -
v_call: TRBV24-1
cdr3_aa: CATSDWTTTLYNEQFF

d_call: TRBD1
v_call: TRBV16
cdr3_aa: CASSQQGQGASPLHF

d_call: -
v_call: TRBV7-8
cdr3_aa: CASSFSGTRNSPLHF

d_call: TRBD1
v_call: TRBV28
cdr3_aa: CASSPTGTGYTGELFF

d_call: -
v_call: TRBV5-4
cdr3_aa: CASSLGVGVMNTEAFF

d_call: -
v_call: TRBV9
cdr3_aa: CASSVGTSLQETQYF

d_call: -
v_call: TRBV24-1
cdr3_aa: CATSALGGTRMQF

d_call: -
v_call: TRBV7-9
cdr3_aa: CASSLVGGAYQPQHF

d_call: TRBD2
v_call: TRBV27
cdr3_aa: CASRFMGLAETQYF

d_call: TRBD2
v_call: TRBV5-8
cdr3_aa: CASSYNSGGRSTDTQYF

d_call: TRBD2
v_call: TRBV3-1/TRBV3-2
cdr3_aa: CASSHGLAQETQYF

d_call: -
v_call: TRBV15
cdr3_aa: CATSSQSGGQREAFF

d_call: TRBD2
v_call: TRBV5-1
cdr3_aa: CASSLGRGIDSGRIYEQFF

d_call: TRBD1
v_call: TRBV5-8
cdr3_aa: CASSLPGTGKTEAFF

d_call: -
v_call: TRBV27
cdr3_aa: CASSWQTNTEAFF

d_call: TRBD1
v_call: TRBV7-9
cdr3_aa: CASSTEFGKTGGAEAFF

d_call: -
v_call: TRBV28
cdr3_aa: CASRIGVQRINEKLFF

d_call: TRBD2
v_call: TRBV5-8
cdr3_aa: CASSSQPGLAGREQFF

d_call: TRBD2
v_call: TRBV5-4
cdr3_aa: CASSLMGGGAAGELFF

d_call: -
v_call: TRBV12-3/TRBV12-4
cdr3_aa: CARHGYGGYGYTF

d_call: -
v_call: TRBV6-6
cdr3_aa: CASFQAAVNQPQHF

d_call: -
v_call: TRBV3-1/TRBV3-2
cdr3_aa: CASSQEWGRGNQPQHF

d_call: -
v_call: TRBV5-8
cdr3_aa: CASSGQLTEAFF

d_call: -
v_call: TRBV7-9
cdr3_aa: CASTSTVSGNTIYF

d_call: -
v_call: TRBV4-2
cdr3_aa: CASSQDGTTNQPQHF

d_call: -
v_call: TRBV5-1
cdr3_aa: CASSLPRGGVQETQYF

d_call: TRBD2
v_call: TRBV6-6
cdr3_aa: CASSYVGGRQETQYF

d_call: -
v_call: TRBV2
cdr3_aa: CASQQEYNSPLHF